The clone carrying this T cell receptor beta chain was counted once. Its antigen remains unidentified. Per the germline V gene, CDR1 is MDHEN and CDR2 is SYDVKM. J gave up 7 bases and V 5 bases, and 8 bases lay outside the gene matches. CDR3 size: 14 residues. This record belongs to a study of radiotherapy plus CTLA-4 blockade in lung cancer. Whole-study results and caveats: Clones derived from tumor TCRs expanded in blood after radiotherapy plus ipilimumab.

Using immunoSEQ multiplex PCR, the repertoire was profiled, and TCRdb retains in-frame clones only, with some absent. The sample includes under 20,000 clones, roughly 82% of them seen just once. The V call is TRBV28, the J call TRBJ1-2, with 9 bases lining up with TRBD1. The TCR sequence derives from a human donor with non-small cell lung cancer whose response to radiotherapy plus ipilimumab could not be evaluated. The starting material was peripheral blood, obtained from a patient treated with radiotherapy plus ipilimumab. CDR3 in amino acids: CASSPWTGVGGYTF. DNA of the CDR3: TGTGCCAGCAGTCCATGGACAGGGGTGGGTGGCTACACCTTC.